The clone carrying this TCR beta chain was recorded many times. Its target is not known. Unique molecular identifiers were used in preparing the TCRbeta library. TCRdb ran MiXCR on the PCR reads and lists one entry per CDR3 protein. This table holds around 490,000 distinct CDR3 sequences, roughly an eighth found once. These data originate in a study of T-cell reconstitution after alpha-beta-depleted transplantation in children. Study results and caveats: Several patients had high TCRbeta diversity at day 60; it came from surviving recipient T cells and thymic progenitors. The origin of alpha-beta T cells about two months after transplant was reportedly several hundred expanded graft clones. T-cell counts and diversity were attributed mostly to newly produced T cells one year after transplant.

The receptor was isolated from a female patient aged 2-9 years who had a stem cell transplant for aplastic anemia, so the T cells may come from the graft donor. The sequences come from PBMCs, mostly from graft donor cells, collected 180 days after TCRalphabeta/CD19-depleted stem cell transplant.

The CDR3 protein is CASSTSGGSYNEQFF. As DNA, the CDR3 is TGCGCCAGCAGCACCAGTGGGGGCTCCTACAATGAGCAGTTCTTC. The V gene is TRBV5-1, the J gene TRBJ2-1; D may correspond to TRBD1 or TRBD2 (5 bases each). From germline, CDR1 is SGHRS and CDR2 YFSETQ. Trimming pared 4 bases from V and 0 bases from J, leaving 11 bases between. This CDR3 is built from 15 residues.